This TCR beta chain was captured by sequencing in a study of identical twins. CDR1 SQVTM and CDR2 ANQGSEA come from the germline V gene. V lost 5 bases and J 1 base, leaving 9 bases between the germline ends. The CDR3 consists of 12 residues. Template switching added a universal primer binding site, and final cDNA carried unique molecular identifiers. TCRdb itself ran the 5' RACE reads through MiXCR, one entry per CDR3 protein. Here the sample spans 600,000 to 850,000 distinct CDR3 sequences, 18% being singletons. This clonotype was counted many times. These data are also associated with another study on T cells expressing NK-cell markers. Turning to that study: CD8+ T cells in more than five donors included dominant NKG2C+ clonotypes at roughly 1.0-8%.

The TCR was taken from a woman aged 18-29 years in good health. J is TRBJ2-7 and V is TRBV29-1; no clear D. The sample consisted of PBMCs. The CDR3: CSVRQASYEQYF. The CDR3 coding sequence is TGCAGCGTTAGGCAGGCTTCCTACGAGCAGTACTTC.